This TCR beta chain was retrieved from a study of cytomegalovirus exposure and HLA in healthy donors. With 60 Vbeta and 13 Jbeta primers, the PCR was carried out. Repertoires were generated with immunoSEQ multiplex PCR, while TCRdb's copy carries only in-frame clones and drops some. The repertoire table contains over 100,000 clones. With respect to this clone: The antigen remains undetermined.

General observations from the study: Common viral pathogens seemed, in a later analysis, to connect with several of the most significant clusters.

The V and J ends lost 7 bases and 4 bases respectively, with 12 bases between them. CDR1 and CDR2 from the germline V gene are SGHRS and YFSETQ. The CDR3 is made up of 14 amino acids. The chain employs TRBV5-1 and TRBJ1-6; perhaps TRBD1 as D (6 bases). Sequenced: PBMCs. The sequence was obtained from a man between 18 and 35 years old in good health and CMV-seronegative. The chain's CDR3 is CASGTDRYNSPLHF. Written as DNA, the CDR3 is TGCGCCAGCGGTACGGACAGATATAATTCACCCCTCCACTTT.